The 7 T cell receptor beta chains presented below share a single source sample, sequenced in a study of blood T cell repertoires in COVID-19. Using immunoSEQ multiplex PCR, the repertoire was profiled, and TCRdb retains in-frame clones only, with some absent. Of around 300,000 clones detected, 80% to 90% appear once; the ten largest clones hold 11%. Sequenced: peripheral blood. The receptors originated from a woman in her seventies with acute or convalescent COVID-19.

This clone was counted only a few times. The chain is built from TRBV7-9 and TRBJ1-2; D call uncertain. This CDR3 region has 15 residues. V gave up 0 bases and J gave up 6 bases, with 14 bases separating them. Germline-derived CDR1 and CDR2 are SEHNR and FQNEAQ (reference sequence). This CDR3 is CASSLASGAANGYTF. CDR3 coding DNA: TGTGCCAGCAGCTTAGCGTCCGGAGCGGCAAATGGCTACACCTTC.

V is TRBV29-1 and J is TRBJ2-1, with unresolved D. Trimming took off 4 bases at V and 6 bases at J, with 7 bases between the two ends. This CDR3 has 11 residues. The germline V gene encodes CDR1 SQVTM and CDR2 ANQGSEA. The CDR3 bases are TGCAGCGTTGGCTATGGCAATGAGCAGTTCTTC. Translated: CSVGYGNEQFF.

The chain is built from TRBV12-3 or TRBV12-4 and TRBJ1-2; D ambiguous. Trimming removed 5 bases at V and 8 bases at J, with 15 bases between. There are 13 residues in the CDR3. The CDR3 loop reads CASSPGGSEGYTF. CDR3 DNA: TGTGCCAGCAGTCCCGGAGGGTCGGAGGGCTACACCTTC.

J is TRBJ1-6 and V is TRBV5-6, with TRBD1 matching 11 bases. CDR3 length: 19 amino acids. In germline, CDR1 is SGHDT, CDR2 YYEEEE. Unmatched junction bases numbered 8, after V lost 3 bases and J lost 0 bases. In DNA, the CDR3 is TGTGCCAGCAGCTGGACAGGGGGCCCCGGGAGCTCCTATAATTCACCCCTCCACTTT. Its translation is CASSWTGGPGSSYNSPLHF.

This chain joins TRBV25-1 and TRBJ1-1; unclear D gene. V lost 8 bases, J lost 1 base, and 11 bases lay in between. The CDR3 runs to 13 residues. Germline V gene data show CDR1 as MGHDK and CDR2 as SYGVNS. The CDR3 DNA is TGTGCCAGCGTACAAGGGAGGAACACTGAAGCTTTCTTT. Amino acids: CASVQGRNTEAFF.

The chain has TRBV2 and TRBJ2-1; D might be TRBD1 (5 bases). CDR3 length equals 15 residues. V lost 4 bases to trimming and J lost 0 bases, with 10 bases between them. Germline V CDR1 and CDR2: SNHLY, FYNNEI. CDR3: CASSVTVSSYNEQFF. Here the CDR3 DNA reads TGTGCCAGCAGTGTGACAGTGAGCTCCTACAATGAGCAGTTCTTC.

The chain combines TRBV4-2 with TRBJ1-6; D might be TRBD1 (6 bases). The CDR3 has 16 residues. V lost 4 bases, J lost 10 bases, and 20 bases lay in between. The V gene's germline CDR1 is LGHNA and CDR2 YNFKEQ. CDR3 nucleotide sequence: TGTGCCAGCAGCCCAAGCGGGGGCAGGGTCCAGTCACCCCTCCACTTT. It specifies CASSPSGGRVQSPLHF.